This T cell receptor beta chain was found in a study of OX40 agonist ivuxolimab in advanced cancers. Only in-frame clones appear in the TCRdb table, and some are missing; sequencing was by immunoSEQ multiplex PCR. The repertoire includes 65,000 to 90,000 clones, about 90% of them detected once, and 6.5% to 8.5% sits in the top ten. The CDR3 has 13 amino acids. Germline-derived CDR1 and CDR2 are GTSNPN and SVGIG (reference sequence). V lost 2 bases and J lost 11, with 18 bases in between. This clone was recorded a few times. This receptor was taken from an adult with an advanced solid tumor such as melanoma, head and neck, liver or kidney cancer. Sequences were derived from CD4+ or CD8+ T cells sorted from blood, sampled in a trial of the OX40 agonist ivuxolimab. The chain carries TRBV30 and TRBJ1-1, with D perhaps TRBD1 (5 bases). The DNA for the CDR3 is TGTGCCTGGAGTACTTCCAGTAGGGGAAGGGCTTTCTTT. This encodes CAWSTSSRGRAFF.